This entry features one TCR beta chain sequence. What it binds is not known. The entry originates in a study of CD8+CD57+ T cells in acquired aplastic anemia. Study-wide context: Mean yield of DNA from sorted CD4+ and CD8+ cells was about 3.2 ug. In CD4+ cells, healthy donors produced an average of approximately 11 million reads. Study results and limitations: Shared by patients and controls, 25 to 30 CD8+ CDR3s were abundant in patients. Significant differences in CD8+ Simpson's diversity were not observed between patients and controls.

Genomic DNA provided the template from which TCR beta VDJ and CDR3 profiles were obtained. TCRdb fed the reads into MiXCR, producing one record per CDR3 protein. Of about 210,000 distinct CDR3 sequences in the sample, about 59% are singletons; the top ten hold 25% to 30%. V dropped 6 bases and J dropped 7 bases, with 15 bases sitting between them. The CDR3 sequence is 13 residues long. Germline values: CDR1 DFQATT, CDR2 SNEGSKA (reference sequence). The rearrangement uses TRBV20-1 and TRBJ2-2; TRBD2 is a possible D gene (6 bases). The TCR was taken from a human donor in good health. The sequencing input was sorted CD4+, CD8+, or CD8+CD57+ T cells (not recorded which) from PBMCs. The CDR3 sequence is CSALEEGNGELFF. The CDR3 coding sequence is TGCAGTGCCCTGGAGGAGGGCAACGGGGAGCTGTTTTTT.